These 9 T cell receptor beta chains came from one sample sequenced in a study of immune evolution from preneoplasia to lung adenocarcinoma. Repertoires were generated with immunoSEQ multiplex PCR, while TCRdb's copy carries only in-frame clones and drops some. The sample has several thousand clones; approximately 79% are singletons. Sequencing was carried out using FFPE minimally invasive lung adenocarcinoma tissue. Receptors were obtained from a person aged 65 to 85 with lung adenocarcinoma.

The gene calls are TRBV12-5 and TRBJ2-5, with 10 nucleotides matching TRBD2. The germline V gene has CDR1 LGHNT and CDR2 FRNRAP. The CDR3 contains 16 residues. The junction had 5 bases not matched to a gene; V was cut back by 4 bases and J by 0 bases. The CDR3 nucleotides are TGTGCTAGTGGTTCAAGAGCGGGGGGGTACCAAGAGACCCAGTACTTC. This gives the protein CASGSRAGGYQETQYF.

This clone is classed as large. V usage is TRBV7-6 and J usage is TRBJ2-4; a weak D match, TRBD1 (6 bases). CDR3 length: 16 residues. Germline CDR1 reads SGHVS; CDR2 reads FNYEAQ. Trimming removed 3 bases from V and 3 bases from J, with 15 bases in between. The CDR3 DNA follows: TGTGCCAGCAGCTTCCTTTCAGGGGATGGCAAAAACATTCAGTACTTC. Translation gives CASSFLSGDGKNIQYF.

This chain connects TRBV2 to TRBJ2-7; 9 bases fit TRBD1. Trimming removed 1 base from V and 3 bases from J; junction bases left unmatched: 4. This CDR3 is built from 15 residues. CDR1 and CDR2 (germline): SNHLY, FYNNEI. In DNA form, the CDR3 reads TGTGCCAGCAGTGAAGGAGCGACAGGGGGCTACGAGCAGTACTTC. This gives the protein CASSEGATGGYEQYF.

This chain joins TRBV7-9 and TRBJ2-5; D perhaps matches TRBD2 (6 bases). V was shortened by 1 base and J by 7 bases, with 7 bases between the two germline ends. This CDR3 is built from 12 residues. The germline V gene has CDR1 SEHNR and CDR2 FQNEAQ (reference sequence). The CDR3 protein is CASSLVGGTQYF. The CDR3 coding sequence is TGTGCCAGCAGCTTAGTGGGGGGGACCCAGTACTTC.

This clone was found a few times. The chain employs TRBV11-2 and TRBJ1-6; D unclear. Looked up from germline, CDR1 is SGHAT and CDR2 is FQNNGV. The CDR3 extends over 15 amino acids. The V end was cut by 3 bases, the J end by 7 bases, with 13 bases between. As DNA, the CDR3 is TGTGCCAGCAGCTTCTTGGAGGGTTTGAATTCACCCCTCCACTTT. Translation: CASSFLEGLNSPLHF.

The chain couples TRBV6-1 to TRBJ1-5; D is perhaps TRBD1 (6 bases). Trimming removed 6 bases at V and 7 bases at J, with 10 bases between. Germline V CDR1 and CDR2: MNHNS, SASEGT. The CDR3 loop spans 12 amino acids. CDR3 loop: CASSEGGQPQHF. In DNA form, the CDR3 reads TGTGCCAGCAGCGAGGGGGGGCAGCCCCAGCATTTT.

The V and J genes are TRBV10-1 and TRBJ2-1, with 8 nucleotides matching TRBD1. Germline V gives CDR1 WNHNN, CDR2 SYGVQD (reference sequence). J gave up 7 bases and V 9 bases, and 5 bases lay outside the gene matches. This CDR3 has 12 residues. This CDR3 reads CASSDRANEQFF. CDR3 coding DNA: TGCGCCAGTTCGGACAGGGCAAATGAGCAGTTCTTC.

V gene TRBV11-3 combines with J gene TRBJ1-3; 11 bases agree with TRBD1. Germline CDR1 SGHNT, CDR2 YENEEA. V was pared by 8 bases and J by 7 bases, with 10 bases of the junction left unmatched. This CDR3 has 15 amino acids. The CDR3 DNA sequence: TGTGCCAGCGGACCAAAGGACAGGGGGCGGAACACCATATATTTT. Protein product: CASGPKDRGRNTIYF.

The genes are TRBV10-1 and TRBJ2-5, with TRBD1 matching over 10 bases. Germline CDR1 WNHNN, CDR2 SYGVQD (reference sequence). The V gene end was trimmed by 11 bases and the J gene end by 2 bases; junction bases not matched to a gene: 5. The CDR3 contains 13 residues. The CDR3 bases are TGCGCCCGGGGACAGGGGTGGCAAGAGACCCAGTACTTC. Translated: CARGQGWQETQYF.